This T cell receptor (beta chain) derives from a study of CD8 T cells in ankylosing spondylitis. Study-wide points: Within ankylosing spondylitis blood, a TCR beta motif made up of several highly homologous variants appeared to be characteristic.

This CDR3 spans 17 amino acids. V shed 0 bases and J 0 bases; nucleotides not matched to a gene: 2. In regard to this clonotype: As yet, its antigen is unknown.

TCRdb re-called the 5' RACE reads with MiXCR, one entry per CDR3 protein. The sample has about 540,000 distinct CDR3 sequences, more than 9.5% seen once; the top ten hold around 6.8%. The material sequenced was blood, either unsorted or a sorted T cell fraction (not recorded which). V and J are TRBV12-3 or TRBV12-4 and TRBJ2-3, with 11 bases fitting TRBD2. The origin of this receptor is a male donor with ankylosing spondylitis. This CDR3 reads CASSLAGLAASTDTQYF. The CDR3 nucleotides are TGTGCCAGCAGTTTAGCGGGACTAGCGGCTAGCACAGATACGCAGTATTTT.